One and the same sample provided the 19 T cell receptor beta chains below, sequenced in a study of cytomegalovirus exposure and HLA in healthy donors. The PCR ran on 60 Vbeta and 13 Jbeta primers. Using immunoSEQ multiplex PCR, the repertoire was profiled, and TCRdb retains in-frame clones only, with some absent. Of about 130,000 clones in the sample, 79% were seen once. Sequencing was performed on PBMCs. The receptors derive from a man aged 35 to 55 in good health and CMV-seropositive.

The rearrangement links TRBV5-4 to TRBJ2-5; the match to TRBD1 covers 7 bases. The assigned J gene may be wrong: the sequence end matches TRBJ2-7 better. The length of the CDR3 is 13 residues. Germline V lookup: CDR1 SGHNT, CDR2 YYREEE (reference sequence). CDR3 amino acids: CASSLTGVHEQYF. The CDR3 DNA sequence: TGTGCCAGCAGCTTAACAGGGGTCCACGAGCAGTACTTC.

The rearrangement joins TRBV4-2 to TRBJ2-1; 10 bases line up with TRBD2. Looked up from germline, CDR1 is LGHNA and CDR2 is YNFKEQ. J lost 0 bases, V lost 0 bases, and 2 bases had no gene match. The CDR3 has 17 residues. The CDR3, as DNA: TGTGCCAGCAGCCAAGAACCTAGCGGGAGCTCCTACAATGAGCAGTTCTTC. Protein: CASSQEPSGSSYNEQFF.

The chain has TRBV14 and TRBJ2-1; 10 bases map to TRBD2. The ends lost 4 bases at V and 1 base at J; junction bases unmatched: 10. From germline, CDR1 is SGHDN and CDR2 FVKESK. This CDR3 comprises 18 residues. CDR3 residues: CASSRGGLAGASYNEQFF. DNA for the CDR3: TGTGCCAGCAGCCGAGGAGGTCTAGCGGGGGCTTCCTACAATGAGCAGTTCTTC.

This chain joins TRBV5-1 and TRBJ2-1; TRBD1 agrees at 9 bases. Germline CDR1 and CDR2: SGHRS and YFSETQ. The CDR3 runs to 15 residues. The junction had 10 bases not matched to a gene; V was cut back by 3 bases and J by 9 bases. CDR3 residues: CASSSPDRGQSEQFF. CDR3 DNA: TGCGCCAGCAGCTCTCCGGACAGGGGTCAAAGTGAGCAGTTCTTC.

The chain couples TRBV4-1 to TRBJ2-7, with a tentative D call TRBD1 (5 bases). Germline V gene sequence: CDR1 MGHRA, CDR2 YSYEKL. The ends were cut back, 1 base at V and 4 bases at J, with 14 bases in the middle. The CDR3 covers 15 residues. The CDR3 region is CASSQGQGIAYEQYF. The DNA for the CDR3 is TGCGCCAGCAGCCAAGGCCAGGGAATTGCGTACGAGCAGTACTTC.

In its sample, this clone was seen a few times. The chain has TRBV15 and TRBJ1-4; TRBD1 matches 7 bases. V gave up 1 base and J gave up 8 bases; unmatched junction bases: 7. This CDR3 region has 15 residues. CDR1 is LNHNV and CDR2 is YYDKDF in the germline V gene (reference sequence). CDR3 amino acids: CATSRGRQGGEKLFF. The DNA for the CDR3 is TGTGCCACCAGCAGAGGTCGGCAGGGGGGAGAAAAACTGTTTTTT.

This clone was recorded a few times. The chain links TRBV15 to TRBJ2-7; D gene unclear. Germline V lookup: CDR1 LNHNV, CDR2 YYDKDF (reference sequence). V lost 0 bases, J lost 3 bases, and 12 bases lay in between. CDR3 length: 15 residues. CDR3 amino acids: CATSRDIVRSYEQYF. CDR3 DNA sequence: TGTGCCACCAGCAGAGATATCGTGCGGAGCTACGAGCAGTACTTC.

V usage is TRBV19 and J usage is TRBJ1-6, with TRBD1 as a possible D gene (5 bases). CDR1 is LNHDA and CDR2 is SQIVND in the germline V gene (reference sequence). Trimming cost V 1 base and J 0 bases, with 16 bases left between them. The CDR3 extends over 19 amino acids. As DNA, the CDR3 is TGTGCCAGTAGTATAGGAACAGGCATCAGGAGCTCCTATAATTCACCCCTCCACTTT. Translated, it gives CASSIGTGIRSSYNSPLHF.

J is TRBJ1-1 and V is TRBV7-6, with 8 bases matching TRBD1. Per germline, CDR1 SGHVS and CDR2 FNYEAQ. CDR3 size: 13 residues. V lost 4 bases, J lost 3 bases, and 1 base stayed unmatched. CDR3 sequence: CASSSDRDTEAFF. The CDR3 nucleotides are TGTGCCAGCAGCTCGGACAGGGACACTGAAGCTTTCTTT.

The chain joins TRBV2 to TRBJ1-2, with 7 bases identical to TRBD1. The CDR3 is made up of 14 amino acids. The germline V gene has CDR1 SNHLY and CDR2 FYNNEI. V lost 7 bases to trimming and J lost 4 bases; unmatched junction nucleotides: 9. For the CDR3, the DNA is TGTGCCAGCAACCGACAGGGCTCCTCCTATGGCTACACCTTC. Its protein product is CASNRQGSSYGYTF.

The chain recombines TRBV4-1 with TRBJ1-4, with D tentatively TRBD1 (6 bases). The CDR3 extends over 13 amino acids. CDR1 MGHRA and CDR2 YSYEKL come from the germline V gene. V shed 8 bases and J shed 7 bases, with 14 bases lying between them. The CDR3 is CASHDGGGEKLFF. The CDR3 DNA follows: TGCGCCAGCCACGATGGGGGCGGTGAAAAACTGTTTTTT.

This CDR3 is CASSIHSQGEQYF. The CDR3 nucleotides are TGTGCCAGTAGTATTCACAGCCAGGGCGAGCAGTACTTC. The V call is TRBV19, the J call TRBJ2-7; the D gene is possibly TRBD1 (5 bases). The CDR3 loop spans 13 amino acids. The V and J ends lost 3 bases and 6 bases respectively, with 12 bases between them. Germline V gene data show CDR1 as LNHDA and CDR2 as SQIVND (reference sequence).

The rearrangement links TRBV5-1 to TRBJ1-5, with 7 bases lining up with TRBD1. V was pared by 2 bases and J by 4 bases, with 3 bases of the junction left unmatched. The CDR3 is 14 residues long. Germline V CDR1 and CDR2: SGHRS, YFSETQ. The CDR3 reads CASSLTGQNQPQHF. CDR3 sequence (DNA): TGCGCCAGCAGCTTAACGGGACAGAATCAGCCCCAGCATTTT.

This clone was seen just once. This rearrangement joins TRBV2 to TRBJ1-1; 8 nucleotides align to TRBD1. The CDR3 length is 13 residues. CDR1 and CDR2 from the germline V gene are SNHLY and FYNNEI. After removal of 10 bases from V and 4 bases from J, the junction contained 8 bases not matched to a gene. The CDR3 DNA follows: TGTGCCACAAATGCAGACAGGGGCACTGAAGCTTTCTTT. It specifies CATNADRGTEAFF.

This clone showed up just once. CDR3 DNA: TGTGCCAGCAGCTTAGCTGGGGGGGCAGGCTCCTATGGCTACACCTTC. It is translated as CASSLAGGAGSYGYTF. The genes are TRBV7-9 and TRBJ1-2; D is possibly TRBD1 (6 bases). CDR1 is SEHNR and CDR2 is FQNEAQ in the germline V gene (reference sequence). The CDR3 is made up of 16 amino acids. The germline V and J ends were trimmed by 0 bases and 4 bases, with 15 bases remaining between them.

V gene TRBV13 combines with J gene TRBJ2-5; 8 positions match TRBD2. The CDR3 is 18 residues long. CDR1 and CDR2 from the germline V gene are PRHDT and FYEKMQ (reference sequence). With V trimmed by 4 bases and J by 4 bases, 17 bases remained unmatched. For the CDR3, the DNA is TGTGCCAGCAGCTATAGGGCACTAGCGGATGATGGGGCAGAGACCCAGTACTTC. Translation: CASSYRALADDGAETQYF.

This rearrangement joins TRBV5-1 to TRBJ2-3, with 10 bases identical to TRBD1. The CDR3 covers 16 residues. Losses at the gene ends were 0 bases for V and 4 bases for J; bases not matched to a gene: 5. Germline V gives CDR1 SGHRS, CDR2 YFSETQ. The CDR3 loop is CASSLVRDRGSDTQYF. CDR3 DNA sequence: TGCGCCAGCAGCTTGGTTAGGGACAGGGGCTCAGATACGCAGTATTTT.

This chain links TRBV14 with TRBJ2-7; D is perhaps TRBD2 (6 bases). This CDR3 is built from 13 residues. Trimming stripped 2 bases from V and 9 bases from J, with 14 bases between. The germline V gene encodes CDR1 SGHDN and CDR2 FVKESK. The DNA of the CDR3 is TGTGCCAGCAGCCAATACGGGGGTACGGGGCAGTACTTC. It encodes CASSQYGGTGQYF.

This chain joins TRBV28 and TRBJ2-1; the D is unclear. CDR3 length: 14 amino acids. The germline V gene encodes CDR1 MDHEN and CDR2 SYDVKM. V was trimmed by 5 bases and J by 7 bases, leaving 15 bases between them. CDR3 nucleotide sequence: TGTGCCAGCAGTCCCCCCGGTCGTTTAAATGAGCAGTTCTTC. Encoded protein: CASSPPGRLNEQFF.